This T cell receptor (beta chain) was captured by sequencing in a study of T cells in women clearing cervical HPV infection. Study context: Controls' single incident HPV16 infection cleared within 12 months without precancer.

Study findings and constraints: Cases carried less TRBV6-7 than controls: approximately 0.1% versus 0.16%. Repertoire richness, not evenness, was significantly elevated in CIN3+ cases versus controls.

Regarding this clone: Its antigen is unidentified. The read is 3 residues too short to cover the CDR3 end, so that end is filled in from the germline J gene.

TCRdb's table, derived via immunoSEQ multiplex PCR, lists solely in-frame clones and lacks some. In all, the sample yields more than 25,000 clones. The CDR3 length is 15 residues. The germline gives CDR1 SGHNT, CDR2 YENEEA. All donors had a single incident cervical HPV16 infection, not prevalent. The source is a woman aged 18 to 75 with a cervical HPV16 infection that either progressed to CIN3+ or cleared (not recorded which). Sequencing was performed on blood buffy coat. This rearrangement joins TRBV11-3 to TRBJ2-3, with D perhaps TRBD1 (6 bases). CDR3 sequence: CASSPRDIPEETQYF. The CDR3 bases that were read are TGTGCCAGCAGCCCACGGGACATCCCAGAGGAGACG.